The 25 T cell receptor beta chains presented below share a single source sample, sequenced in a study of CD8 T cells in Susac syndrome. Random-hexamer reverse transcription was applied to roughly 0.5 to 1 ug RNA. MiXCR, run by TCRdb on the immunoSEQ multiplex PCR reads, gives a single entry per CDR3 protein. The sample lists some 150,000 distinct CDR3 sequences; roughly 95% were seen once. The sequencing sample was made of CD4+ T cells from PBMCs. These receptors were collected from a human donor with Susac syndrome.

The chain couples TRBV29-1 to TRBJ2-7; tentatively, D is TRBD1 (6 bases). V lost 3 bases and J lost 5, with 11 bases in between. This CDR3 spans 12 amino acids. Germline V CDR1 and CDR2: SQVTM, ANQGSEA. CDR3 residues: CSVENRANEQYF. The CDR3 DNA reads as TGCAGCGTTGAGAACAGGGCCAACGAGCAGTACTTC.

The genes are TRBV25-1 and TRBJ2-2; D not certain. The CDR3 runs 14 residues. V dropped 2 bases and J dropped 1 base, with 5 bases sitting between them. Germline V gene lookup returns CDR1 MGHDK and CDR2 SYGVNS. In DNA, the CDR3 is TGTGCCAGCAGTGAACGGCTGAACACCGGGGAGCTGTTTTTT. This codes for CASSERLNTGELFF.

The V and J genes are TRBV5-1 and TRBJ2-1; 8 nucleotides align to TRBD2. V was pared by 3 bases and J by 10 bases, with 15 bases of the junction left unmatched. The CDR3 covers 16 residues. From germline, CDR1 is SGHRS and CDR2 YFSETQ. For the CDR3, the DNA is TGCGCCAGCAGCTGGCCTTCTAGCGGGTCCGGGAGGGAGCAGTTCTTC. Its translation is CASSWPSSGSGREQFF.

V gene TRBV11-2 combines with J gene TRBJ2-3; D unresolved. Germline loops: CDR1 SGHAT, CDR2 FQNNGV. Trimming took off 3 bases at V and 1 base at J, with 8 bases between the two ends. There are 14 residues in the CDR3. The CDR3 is CASSFFQGTDTQYF. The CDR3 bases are TGTGCCAGCAGCTTCTTCCAGGGCACAGATACGCAGTATTTT.

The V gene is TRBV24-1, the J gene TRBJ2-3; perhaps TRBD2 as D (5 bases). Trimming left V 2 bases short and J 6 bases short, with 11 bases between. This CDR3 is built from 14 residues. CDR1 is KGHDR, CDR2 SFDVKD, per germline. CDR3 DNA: TGTGCCACCAGTGATTCTATTTCGGGGGATACGCAGTATTTT. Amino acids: CATSDSISGDTQYF.

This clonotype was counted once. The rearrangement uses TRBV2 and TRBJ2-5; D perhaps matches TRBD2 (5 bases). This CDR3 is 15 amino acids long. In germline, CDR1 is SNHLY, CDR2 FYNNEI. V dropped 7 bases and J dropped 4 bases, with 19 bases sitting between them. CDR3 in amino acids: CASTLEGVAGETQYF. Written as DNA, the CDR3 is TGTGCCAGCACCCTAGAGGGAGTAGCCGGAGAGACCCAGTACTTC. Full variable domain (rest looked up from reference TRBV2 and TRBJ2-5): EPEVTQTPSHQVTQMGQEVILRCVPISNHLYFYWYRQILGQKVEFLVSFYNNEISEKSEIFDDQFSVERPDGSNFTLKIRSTKLEDSAMYFCASTLEGVAGETQYFGPGTRLLVL.

The DNA for the CDR3 is TGTGCCAGCAGCTCCAGACAGGGACAAGAGACCCAGTACTTC. Its translation: CASSSRQGQETQYF. The rearrangement links TRBV11-3 to TRBJ2-5; 7 positions match TRBD1. CDR1 is SGHNT, CDR2 YENEEA, per germline. V gave up 4 bases and J gave up 2 bases; unmatched junction bases: 4. The CDR3 contains 14 residues.

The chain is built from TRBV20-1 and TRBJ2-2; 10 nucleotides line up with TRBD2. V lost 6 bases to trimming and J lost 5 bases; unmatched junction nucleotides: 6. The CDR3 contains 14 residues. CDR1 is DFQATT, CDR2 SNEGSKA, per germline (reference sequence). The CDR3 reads CSATLAGSTGELFF. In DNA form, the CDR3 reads TGCAGTGCAACACTAGCGGGGAGTACCGGGGAGCTGTTTTTT.

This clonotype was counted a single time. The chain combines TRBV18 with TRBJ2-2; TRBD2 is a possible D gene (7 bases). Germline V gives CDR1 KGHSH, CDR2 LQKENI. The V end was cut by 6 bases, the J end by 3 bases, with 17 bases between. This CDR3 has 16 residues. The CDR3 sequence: CASSPPGGADTGELFF. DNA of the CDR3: TGTGCCAGCTCCCCCCCGGGGGGCGCCGACACCGGGGAGCTGTTTTTT. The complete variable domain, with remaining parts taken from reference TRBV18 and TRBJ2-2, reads NAGVMQNPRHLVRRRGQEARLRCSPMKGHSHVYWYRQLPEEGLKFMVYLQKENIIDESGMPKERFSAEFPKEGPSILRIQQVVRGDSAAYFCASSPPGGADTGELFFGEGSRLTVL.

The CDR3 spells CSALGQRLTYEQYF. DNA for the CDR3: TGCAGTGCACTTGGACAGCGCCTTACCTACGAGCAGTACTTC. The chain recombines TRBV20-1 with TRBJ2-7; maybe TRBD1 (6 bases). Per germline, CDR1 DFQATT and CDR2 SNEGSKA (reference sequence). The CDR3 covers 14 residues. The V end lost 6 bases, the J end lost 2 bases, and 17 bases lay between the germline ends.

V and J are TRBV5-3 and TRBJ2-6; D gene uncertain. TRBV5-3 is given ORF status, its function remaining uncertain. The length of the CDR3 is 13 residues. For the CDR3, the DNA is TGTGTCTTCCGGACCTCTGGGGCCAACGTCCTGACTTTC. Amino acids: CVFRTSGANVLTF.

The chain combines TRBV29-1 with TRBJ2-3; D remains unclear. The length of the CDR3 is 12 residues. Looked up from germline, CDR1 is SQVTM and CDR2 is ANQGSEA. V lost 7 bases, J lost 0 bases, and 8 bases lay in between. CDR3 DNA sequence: TGCAGCGATGACGGGAGCACAGATACGCAGTATTTT. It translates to CSDDGSTDTQYF.

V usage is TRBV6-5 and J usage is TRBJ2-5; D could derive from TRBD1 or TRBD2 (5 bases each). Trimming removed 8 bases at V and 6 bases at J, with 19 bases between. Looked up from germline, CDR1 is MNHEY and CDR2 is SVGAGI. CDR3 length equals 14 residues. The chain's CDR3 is CASRPRGDMKTQYF. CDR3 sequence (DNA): TGTGCCAGCCGCCCGAGAGGGGATATGAAGACCCAGTACTTC.

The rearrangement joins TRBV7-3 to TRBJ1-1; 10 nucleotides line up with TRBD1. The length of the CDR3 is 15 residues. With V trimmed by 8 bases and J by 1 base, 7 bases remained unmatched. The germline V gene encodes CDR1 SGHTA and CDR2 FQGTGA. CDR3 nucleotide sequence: TGTGCCAGCTGGCGGGACAGGGGTCAGAACACTGAAGCTTTCTTT. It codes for CASWRDRGQNTEAFF.

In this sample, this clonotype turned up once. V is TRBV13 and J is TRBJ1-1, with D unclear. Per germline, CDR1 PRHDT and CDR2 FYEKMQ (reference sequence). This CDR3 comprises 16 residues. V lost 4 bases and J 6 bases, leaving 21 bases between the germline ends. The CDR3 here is CASSSALWAKDAEAFF. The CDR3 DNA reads TGTGCCAGCAGCTCCGCCCTTTGGGCGAAAGACGCTGAAGCTTTCTTT.

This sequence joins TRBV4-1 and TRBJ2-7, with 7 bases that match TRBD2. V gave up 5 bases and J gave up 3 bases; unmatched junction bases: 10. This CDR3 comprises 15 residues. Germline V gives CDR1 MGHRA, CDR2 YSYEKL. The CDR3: CASSFDVGDYYEQYF. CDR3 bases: TGCGCCAGCAGCTTCGATGTAGGGGACTACTACGAGCAGTACTTC.

This CDR3 is CASSQDLAGGPMETQYF. CDR3 DNA sequence: TGCGCCAGCAGCCAAGATCTAGCGGGGGGGCCGATGGAGACCCAGTACTTC. This chain links TRBV4-1 with TRBJ2-5, with TRBD2 identical over 12 bases. CDR1 is MGHRA and CDR2 is YSYEKL in the germline V gene. With 0 bases clipped from V and 5 bases from J, the junction kept 7 bases outside the gene matches. CDR3 length: 17 residues.

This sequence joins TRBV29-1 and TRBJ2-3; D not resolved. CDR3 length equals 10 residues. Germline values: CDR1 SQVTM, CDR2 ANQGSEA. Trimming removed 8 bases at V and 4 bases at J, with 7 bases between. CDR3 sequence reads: CSILSDTQYF. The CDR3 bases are TGCAGCATCCTCTCAGATACGCAGTATTTT.

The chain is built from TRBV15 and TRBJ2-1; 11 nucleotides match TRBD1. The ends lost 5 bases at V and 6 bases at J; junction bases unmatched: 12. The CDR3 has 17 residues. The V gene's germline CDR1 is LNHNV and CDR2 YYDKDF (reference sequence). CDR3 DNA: TGTGCCACCAGCCCCCTGGGACAGGGGGGAGGGGTCAATGAGCAGTTCTTC. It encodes CATSPLGQGGGVNEQFF. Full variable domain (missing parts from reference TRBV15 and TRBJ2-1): DAMVIQNPRYQVTQFGKPVTLSCSQTLNHNVMYWYQQKSSQAPKLLFHYYDKDFNNEADTPDNFQSRRPNTSFCFLDIRSPGLGDTAMYLCATSPLGQGGGVNEQFFGPGTRLTVL.

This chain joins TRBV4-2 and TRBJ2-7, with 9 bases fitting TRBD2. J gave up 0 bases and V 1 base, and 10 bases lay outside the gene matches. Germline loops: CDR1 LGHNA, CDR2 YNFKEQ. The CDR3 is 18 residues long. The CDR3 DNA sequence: TGTGCCAGCAGCCAAGGGGTTAGCGGGGGAATTAGCTCCTACGAGCAGTACTTC. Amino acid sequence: CASSQGVSGGISSYEQYF.

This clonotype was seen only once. CDR3 bases: TGTGCCAGCAGTCAACGACAGGCCATGGGCTCACCCCTCCACTTT. Its protein product is CASSQRQAMGSPLHF. J is TRBJ1-6 and V is TRBV6-2 or TRBV6-3; D possibly corresponds to TRBD1 (6 bases). This CDR3 is 15 amino acids long. Germline V gene sequence: CDR1 MNHEY, CDR2 SVGEGT. Trimming took 5 bases from V and 10 from J, leaving 18 bases between them.

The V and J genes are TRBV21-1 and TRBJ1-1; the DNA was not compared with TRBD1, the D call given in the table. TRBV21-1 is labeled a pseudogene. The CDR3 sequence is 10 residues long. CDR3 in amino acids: CASSPRGVLF. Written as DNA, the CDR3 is TGTGCCAGCAGCCCCCGGGGGGTTCTCTTT.

The CDR3 DNA reads as TGCAGCGTCGCGTACCTGAGGGGAGAGACCCAGTACTTC. The encoded protein is CSVAYLRGETQYF. The chain has TRBV29-1 and TRBJ2-5; D assignment may be TRBD1 or TRBD2 (5 bases each). This CDR3 has 13 amino acids. Trimming stripped 6 bases from V and 4 bases from J, with 15 bases between. Germline V gene lookup returns CDR1 SQVTM and CDR2 ANQGSEA.

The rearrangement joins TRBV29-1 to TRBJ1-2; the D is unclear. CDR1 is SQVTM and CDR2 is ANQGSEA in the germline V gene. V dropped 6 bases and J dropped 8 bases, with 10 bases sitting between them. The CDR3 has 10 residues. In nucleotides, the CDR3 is TGCAGCGTGGACGTCCGGGGCTACACCTTC. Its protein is CSVDVRGYTF.

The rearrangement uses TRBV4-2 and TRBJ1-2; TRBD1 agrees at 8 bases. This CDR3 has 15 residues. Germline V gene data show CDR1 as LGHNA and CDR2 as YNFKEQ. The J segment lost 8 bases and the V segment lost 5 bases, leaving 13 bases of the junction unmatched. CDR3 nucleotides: TGTGCCAGCAGCGAGGGCTCCCAGACAGGGGTGGGCTACACCTTC. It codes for CASSEGSQTGVGYTF.